The clone carrying this T cell receptor beta chain was observed once. This sample is drawn from a study of blood T cell repertoires in COVID-19. Germline V lookup: CDR1 SGHDT, CDR2 YYEEEE. CDR3 length: 15 residues. Trimming took off 0 bases at V and 6 bases at J, with 13 bases between the two ends. The repertoire was sequenced with immunoSEQ multiplex PCR; TCRdb's copy has only in-frame clones and lacks some. Among roughly 240,000 clones listed, 70% to 90% were seen once. This clonotype was obtained from a woman under 40 who had recovered from COVID-19. J is TRBJ1-5 and V is TRBV5-6, with D possibly being TRBD1 (5 bases). Sequenced: peripheral blood. This chain's CDR3 is CASSLDADGGQPQHF. The CDR3 DNA reads as TGTGCCAGCAGCTTGGATGCGGACGGGGGTCAGCCCCAGCATTTT.